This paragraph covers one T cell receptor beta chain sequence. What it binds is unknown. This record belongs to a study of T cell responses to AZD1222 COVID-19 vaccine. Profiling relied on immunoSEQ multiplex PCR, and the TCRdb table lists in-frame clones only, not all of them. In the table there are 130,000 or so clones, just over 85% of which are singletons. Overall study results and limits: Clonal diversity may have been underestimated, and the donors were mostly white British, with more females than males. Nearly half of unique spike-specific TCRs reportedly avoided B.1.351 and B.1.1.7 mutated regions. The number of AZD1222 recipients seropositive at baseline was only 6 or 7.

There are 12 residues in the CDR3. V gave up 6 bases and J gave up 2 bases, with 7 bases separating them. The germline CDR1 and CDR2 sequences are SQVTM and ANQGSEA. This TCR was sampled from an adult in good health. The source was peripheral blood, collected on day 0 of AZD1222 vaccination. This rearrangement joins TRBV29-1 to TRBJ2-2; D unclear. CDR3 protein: CSVQPNTGELFF. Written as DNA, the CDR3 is TGCAGCGTACAGCCCAACACCGGGGAGCTGTTTTTT.